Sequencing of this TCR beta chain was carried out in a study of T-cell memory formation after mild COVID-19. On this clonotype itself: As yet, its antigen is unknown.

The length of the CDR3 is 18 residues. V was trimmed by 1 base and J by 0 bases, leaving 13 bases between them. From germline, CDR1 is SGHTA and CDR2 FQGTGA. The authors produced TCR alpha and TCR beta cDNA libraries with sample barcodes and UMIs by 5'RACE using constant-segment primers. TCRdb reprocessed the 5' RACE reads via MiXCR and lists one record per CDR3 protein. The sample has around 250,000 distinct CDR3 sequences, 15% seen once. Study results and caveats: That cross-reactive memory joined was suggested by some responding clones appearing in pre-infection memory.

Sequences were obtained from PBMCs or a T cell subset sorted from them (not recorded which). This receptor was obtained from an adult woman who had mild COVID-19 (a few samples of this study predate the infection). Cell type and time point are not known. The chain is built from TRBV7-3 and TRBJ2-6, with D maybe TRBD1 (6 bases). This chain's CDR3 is CASSLKGVTSSGANVLTF. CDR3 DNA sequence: TGTGCCAGCAGCTTAAAGGGGGTTACAAGCTCTGGGGCCAACGTCCTGACTTTC.